This entry features one T cell receptor (beta chain) sequence. Its antigen is unknown. The data belong to a study of post-analysis software for immune sequencing data. Study-wide points: Five TRBV segments, including TRBV5-6, TRBV5-1 and TRBV20-1, were more frequent in patients than controls. F measure grouped same-batch samples tightly together. Compared with controls, patients showed significantly lower normalized Chao1 diversity.

The CDR3 consists of 15 residues. Germline assignment: CDR1 DFQATT and CDR2 SNEGSKA (reference sequence). Losses at the gene ends were 3 bases for V and 2 bases for J; bases not matched to a gene: 8. Incorporated into the TCR beta cDNA libraries were unique molecular identifiers, which served to reduce PCR and sequencing biases. TCRdb redid the calling of the PCR reads with MiXCR, one entry per CDR3 protein. The table includes some 690,000 distinct CDR3 sequences, 25% to 30% detected once. The rearrangement links TRBV20-1 to TRBJ2-5, with 8 bases aligning to TRBD2. The receptor was derived from a girl under 18 with multiple sclerosis. The sequenced sample consisted of blood. CDR3 DNA: TGCAGTGCTAGCAGCAGAGCTAGCGGGCAAGAGACCCAGTACTTC. Translation: CSASSRASGQETQYF.